This TCR beta chain was captured by sequencing in a study of blood T cells in healthy people across ages. Whole-study results and caveats: Diversity estimates drawn from one million T cells were deemed underestimates.

Together with a sample-barcoded 5' primer, a J-beta primer mix was included in a second PCR lasting about 7 to 11 cycles. Via MiXCR, TCRdb re-called the 5' RACE reads, giving one row per CDR3 protein. The sample records about a million distinct CDR3 sequences, about 53% being singletons. The CDR3 extends over 16 amino acids. CDR1 and CDR2 from the germline V gene are MGHRA and YSYEKL. Trimming took 5 bases from V and 2 from J; bases not matched to a gene: 6. Turning to this clonotype: What it binds is not known.

The chain uses TRBV4-1 and TRBJ2-7, with TRBD2 matching over 13 bases. This receptor was obtained from a woman aged 60-75 years in good health. Source material: blood. CDR3 amino acids: CASSSGTSGKTYEQYF. As DNA, the CDR3 is TGCGCCAGCAGCAGCGGGACTAGCGGGAAAACCTACGAGCAGTACTTC.